This TCR beta chain was retrieved from a study of early T cells in non-severe SARS-CoV-2 infection. V lost 5 bases to trimming and J lost 1 base, with 9 bases between them. The CDR3 contains 14 residues. Individually, cDNA molecules had unique molecular identifiers attached to them. A single record per CDR3 protein comes from TCRdb applying MiXCR to the 5' RACE reads. The sample holds tens of thousands of distinct CDR3 sequences, about 8.9% seen once. This chain connects TRBV12-3 or TRBV12-4 to TRBJ1-5, with no clear D. The sequence came from an adult who was a healthcare worker with PCR-confirmed SARS-CoV-2 infection or an uninfected control (not recorded which). Sample: whole blood. This chain's CDR3 is CASSLIRSNQPQHF. DNA of the CDR3: TGTGCCAGCAGTCTAATTCGGAGCAATCAGCCCCAGCATTTT.